Listed here are 19 T cell receptor beta chains from one sample, sequenced in a study of CXCR3-negative and CXCR3-positive naive CD8 T cells. TRB cDNA was prepared as libraries by UMI-labeled 5' RACE. TCRdb re-called the 5' RACE reads and shows each CDR3 protein once, DNA omitted. Its table lists under 50,000 distinct CDR3 sequences. Material: naive CXCR3- CD8+ T cells from blood. Specified subset: CD45RO-CCR7+CD27+CD95- naive CD8+ T cells lacking CXCR3 (TNR3-). The receptors derive from a human donor in good health. Some clones in this sample may be carry-over from other donors' samples.

The gene calls are TRBV5-1 and TRBJ2-7; the TCRdb call, TRBD1, lacks DNA for checking. The CDR3 sequence is 15 residues long. Germline CDR1 SGHRS, CDR2 YFSETQ. This CDR3 is CASSLAGQGVYEQYF.

The chain links TRBV7-2 to TRBJ2-3. CDR1 and CDR2 (germline): SGHTA, FQGNSA. This CDR3 contains 15 residues. CDR3: CASSLGLTRVDTQYF.

This chain connects TRBV4-3 to TRBJ2-3. This CDR3 comprises 15 residues. Germline loops: CDR1 LGHNA, CDR2 YSLEER. The CDR3 sequence is CASSQDGVVLDTQYF.

This chain uses TRBV29-1 with TRBJ2-1. Germline loops: CDR1 SQVTM, CDR2 ANQGSEA. The length of the CDR3 is 14 residues. CDR3 protein: CSVEEEQSYNEQFF.

This chain links TRBV6-1 with TRBJ2-7; with no DNA, the TCRdb D assignment of TRBD1 cannot be verified. CDR3 length: 14 residues. Germline values: CDR1 MNHNS, CDR2 SASEGT. The CDR3 protein is CASSEVLGTLEQYF.

The J gene is TRBJ2-7, the V gene TRBV29-1; TCRdb gives TRBD1 as the D gene, but with no DNA this cannot be confirmed. There are 13 residues in the CDR3. Per the germline V gene, CDR1 is SQVTM and CDR2 is ANQGSEA. The CDR3 loop reads CSVSGTGAYEQYF.

J is TRBJ2-7 and V is TRBV2; the D gene TCRdb calls, TRBD2, cannot be checked with no DNA. Germline V gene data show CDR1 as SNHLY and CDR2 as FYNNEI. CDR3 length: 14 amino acids. The CDR3 is CASSEEGETYEQYF. The full variable domain, completed using reference TRBV2 and TRBJ2-7, is EPEVTQTPSHQVTQMGQEVILRCVPISNHLYFYWYRQILGQKVEFLVSFYNNEISEKSEIFDDQFSVERPDGSNFTLKIRSTKLEDSAMYFCASSEEGETYEQYFGPGTRLTVT.

V and J are TRBV30 and TRBJ1-1. The CDR3 runs to 14 residues. CDR1 is GTSNPN and CDR2 is SVGIG in the germline V gene (reference sequence). Here the CDR3 reads CAWRKEREDTEAFF.

The chain uses TRBV20-1 and TRBJ2-1; as DNA is missing, the TRBD1 call by TCRdb cannot be tested. This CDR3 has 13 amino acids. Germline-derived CDR1 and CDR2 are DFQATT and SNEGSKA (reference sequence). The CDR3 spells CSARDFRGGEQFF.

This sequence joins TRBV10-1 and TRBJ2-7; absent DNA, TCRdb's TRBD2 call cannot be checked. This CDR3 is built from 13 residues. The germline CDR1 and CDR2 sequences are WNHNN and SYGVQD (reference sequence). The CDR3 sequence: CASTAAGSYEQYF.

V and J are TRBV7-9 and TRBJ2-7; TCRdb indicates TRBD1, and absent DNA this call remains unverified. CDR3 length: 14 amino acids. Germline V gene sequence: CDR1 SEHNR, CDR2 FQNEAQ (reference sequence). CDR3 residues: CASSATPTGYEQYF.

V gene TRBV7-9 combines with J gene TRBJ2-3; TCRdb calls TRBD2, which cannot be checked without DNA. CDR3 length equals 14 residues. The germline CDR1 and CDR2 sequences are SEHNR and FQNEAQ (reference sequence). CDR3 protein: CASSFLGGTDTQYF.

The gene calls are TRBV11-2 and TRBJ2-1; TCRdb reports TRBD2, a call that lacks DNA to check it against. The CDR3 length is 17 residues. Germline V gives CDR1 SGHAT, CDR2 FQNNGV. CDR3 loop: CASSLVLQREGSHEQFF.

The genes are TRBV7-2 and TRBJ2-7. This CDR3 contains 16 residues. Germline V CDR1 and CDR2: SGHTA, FQGNSA. Here the CDR3 reads CASSLLASSVFYEQYF. Based on the CDR3 plus reference TRBV7-2 and TRBJ2-7, the full variable domain is GAGVSQSPSNKVTEKGKDVELRCDPISGHTALYWYRQSLGQGLEFLIYFQGNSAPDKSGLPSDRFSAERTGGSVSTLTIQRTQQEDSAVYLCASSLLASSVFYEQYFGPGTRLTVT.

The chain couples TRBV7-2 to TRBJ2-2; TCRdb outputs TRBD1, but without DNA this stays unchecked. The CDR3 contains 15 residues. Germline V gene lookup returns CDR1 SGHTA and CDR2 FQGNSA. CDR3 amino acids: CASSLHRDGTGELFF.

This chain links TRBV29-1 with TRBJ2-1; as DNA is missing, the TRBD2 call by TCRdb cannot be tested. Per the germline V gene, CDR1 is SQVTM and CDR2 is ANQGSEA. CDR3 length equals 13 residues. CDR3 in amino acids: CSVLADTYNEQFF.

The chain links TRBV6-2 or TRBV6-3 to TRBJ2-7. The CDR3 runs 13 residues. Germline V gene sequence: CDR1 MNHEY, CDR2 SVGEGT. The CDR3 protein is CASSLATYYEQYF.

This sequence joins TRBV11-2 and TRBJ1-6. This CDR3 has 11 residues. CDR1 SGHAT and CDR2 FQNNGV come from the germline V gene. The CDR3 loop reads CASSSNRPLHF.

This chain joins TRBV6-4 and TRBJ2-3; without DNA, the TCRdb call of TRBD2 cannot be checked. Germline V gives CDR1 MRHNA, CDR2 SNTAGT. The CDR3 covers 14 residues. The chain's CDR3 is CASSATSVTDTQYF.